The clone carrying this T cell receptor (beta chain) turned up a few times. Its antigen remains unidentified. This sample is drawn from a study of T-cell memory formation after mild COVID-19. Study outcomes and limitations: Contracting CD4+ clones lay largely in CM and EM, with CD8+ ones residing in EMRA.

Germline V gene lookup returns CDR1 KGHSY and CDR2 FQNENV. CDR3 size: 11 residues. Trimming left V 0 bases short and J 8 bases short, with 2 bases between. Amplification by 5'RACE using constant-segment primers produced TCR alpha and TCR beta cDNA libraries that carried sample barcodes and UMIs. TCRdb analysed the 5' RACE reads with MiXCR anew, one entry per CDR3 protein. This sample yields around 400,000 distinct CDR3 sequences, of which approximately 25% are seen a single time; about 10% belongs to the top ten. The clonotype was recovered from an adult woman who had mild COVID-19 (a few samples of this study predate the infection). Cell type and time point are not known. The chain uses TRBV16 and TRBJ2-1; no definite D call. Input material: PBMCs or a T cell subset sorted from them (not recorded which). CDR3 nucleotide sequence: TGTGCCAGCAGCCAATCGGATGAGCAGTTCTTC. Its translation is CASSQSDEQFF.